Following are 14 T cell receptor beta chains from one sample sequenced in a study of T cells in localized non-small cell lung cancer. The table came from immunoSEQ multiplex PCR; TCRdb's copy has only in-frame clones and leaves some out. The data hold 20,000 to 30,000 clones, with roughly nine tenths observed a single time. This specimen was peripheral blood, taken before any cancer treatment. The receptors originated from a woman aged 35 to 70 with stage I lung adenocarcinoma.

This chain connects TRBV18 to TRBJ1-1, with D hard to call. The CDR3 is 13 residues long. The V and J ends lost 3 bases and 1 base respectively, with 6 bases between them. Germline CDR1 KGHSH, CDR2 LQKENI. The CDR3 region is CASSPSGNTEAFF. The DNA for the CDR3 is TGTGCCAGCTCACCCAGCGGGAACACTGAAGCTTTCTTT.

This clone was picked up one time. The chain has TRBV6-5 and TRBJ1-6, with 7 bases lining up with TRBD1. The CDR3 loop spans 13 amino acids. Germline-derived CDR1 and CDR2 are MNHEY and SVGAGI. Trimming cost V 6 bases and J 10 bases; bases outside gene matches: 6. CDR3 amino acids: CASRRQGRSPLHF. The CDR3 DNA reads as TGTGCCAGCAGGAGACAGGGTAGATCACCCCTCCACTTT.

This chain links TRBV18 with TRBJ2-2; 7 bases are a match to TRBD1. The germline CDR1 and CDR2 sequences are KGHSH and LQKENI. The CDR3 runs 16 residues. V lost 5 bases to trimming and J lost 2 bases; unmatched junction nucleotides: 8. Here the CDR3 reads CASSSDRVSNTGELFF. CDR3 sequence (DNA): TGTGCCAGCTCATCCGACAGGGTCTCCAACACCGGGGAGCTGTTTTTT. The full variable domain, in which reference TRBV18 and TRBJ2-2 provide the parts outside the CDR3, is NAGVMQNPRHLVRRRGQEARLRCSPMKGHSHVYWYRQLPEEGLKFMVYLQKENIIDESGMPKERFSAEFPKEGPSILRIQQVVRGDSAAYFCASSSDRVSNTGELFFGEGSRLTVL.

V usage is TRBV12-5 and J usage is TRBJ2-5; D remains ambiguous. Germline CDR1 LGHNT, CDR2 FRNRAP. V lost 4 bases and J lost 5, with 8 bases in between. The CDR3 runs to 12 residues. This CDR3 reads CASGYSKETQYF. The CDR3 nucleotides read TGTGCTAGTGGTTACTCAAAGGAGACCCAGTACTTC.

CDR3 in amino acids: CAIRTGGDADTQYF. CDR3 DNA sequence: TGTGCCATTCGCACAGGGGGCGATGCAGATACGCAGTATTTT. The chain carries TRBV10-3 and TRBJ2-3; 9 bases agree with TRBD1. CDR1 and CDR2 from the germline V gene are ENHRY and SYGVKD. V lost 9 bases, J lost 4 bases, and 8 bases stayed unmatched. This CDR3 contains 14 residues.

This chain uses TRBV28 with TRBJ1-2; possible D gene TRBD1, 5 bases. Germline-derived CDR1 and CDR2 are MDHEN and SYDVKM. V gave up 7 bases and J gave up 1 base, with 16 bases separating them. The CDR3 covers 15 residues. CDR3 sequence (DNA): TGTGCCAGCACGGCGGGACTACACTTTAACTATGGCTACACCTTC. It specifies CASTAGLHFNYGYTF.

CDR3 sequence reads: CATASTSYNEQFF. The CDR3 region has the DNA TGTGCCACCGCCTCTACGTCCTACAATGAGCAGTTCTTC. This rearrangement joins TRBV6-6 to TRBJ2-1; D ambiguous. Germline V lookup: CDR1 MNHNY, CDR2 SVGAGI (reference sequence). The germline V and J ends were trimmed by 10 bases and 1 base, with 11 bases remaining between them. The CDR3 is made up of 13 amino acids.

The V and J genes are TRBV7-2 and TRBJ1-2; no clear D gene. This CDR3 has 16 amino acids. Germline CDR1 is SGHTA and CDR2 is FQGNSA. V shed 0 bases and J shed 0 bases, with 11 bases lying between them. The CDR3 DNA reads TGTGCCAGCAGCTTAGCCACCGGCCTGGCTAACTATGGCTACACCTTC. The encoded protein is CASSLATGLANYGYTF.

The chain carries TRBV28 and TRBJ2-7; TRBD1 agrees at 8 bases. The CDR3 covers 17 residues. Germline CDR1 MDHEN, CDR2 SYDVKM. V shed 4 bases and J 6 bases; nucleotides not matched to a gene: 17. For the CDR3, the DNA is TGTGCCAGCAGTTCCCCGAGTTGGGGCAGGGGGCACGGCGAGCAGTACTTC. Amino acids: CASSSPSWGRGHGEQYF.

V usage is TRBV27 and J usage is TRBJ1-6; D not certain. This CDR3 spans 13 amino acids. The germline V gene has CDR1 MNHEY and CDR2 SMNVEV (reference sequence). Trimming pared 2 bases from V and 5 bases from J, leaving 4 bases between. DNA for the CDR3: TGTGCCAGCAGTTTAGTTCATAATTCACCCCTCCACTTT. Translating gives CASSLVHNSPLHF.

V and J are TRBV7-9 and TRBJ1-6; a possible D gene is TRBD1 (5 bases). V lost 2 bases to trimming and J lost 5 bases, with 7 bases between them. The CDR3 is made up of 14 amino acids. CDR1 is SEHNR, CDR2 FQNEAQ, per germline (reference sequence). CDR3 nucleotide sequence: TGTGCCAGCAGCTTACGACAGAATAATTCACCCCTCCACTTT. Encoded protein: CASSLRQNNSPLHF.

J is TRBJ1-6 and V is TRBV27, with no clear D. Germline values: CDR1 MNHEY, CDR2 SMNVEV (reference sequence). The CDR3 spans 15 residues. V lost 6 bases to trimming and J lost 7 bases, with 16 bases between them. In DNA, the CDR3 is TGTGCCAGCAGACTCTACCCTTCGGGGAATTCACCCCTCCACTTT. It codes for CASRLYPSGNSPLHF.

The chain carries TRBV2 and TRBJ1-5; D ambiguous. The V gene's germline CDR1 is SNHLY and CDR2 FYNNEI. This CDR3 contains 14 residues. The V gene lost 6 bases and the J gene lost 3 bases, with 12 bases spanning the gap. The CDR3, as DNA: TGTGCCAGCAGGGCGGACGGTAACAATCAGCCCCAGCATTTT. This encodes CASRADGNNQPQHF.

J is TRBJ2-2 and V is TRBV4-2; 12 bases match TRBD2. The CDR3 totals 19 residues. In germline, CDR1 is LGHNA, CDR2 YNFKEQ. V shed 3 bases, J shed 4 bases, and the junction held 12 bases outside the gene matches. Written as DNA, the CDR3 is TGTGCCAGCAGCCACCTGCTAGCGGGGGGGCTGAGGACCACCGGGGAGCTGTTTTTT. This sequence encodes CASSHLLAGGLRTTGELFF.